The present TCR beta chain was sequenced within a study of shared clonotypes between healthy human individuals. Study in general: Each donor's CD8 memory used one plate, CD8 naive two, each CD4 subset three. Overall study results and limits: The study found lower generation probabilities in non-shared clonotypes than in those shared by all four donors.

HIV-negative, healthy adults without recent acute infections or vaccinations were the donors. From CD4+ cells came CD45RA+ naive and CD45RA-negative memory subsets. Regarding this clone: Antigen: not known. The sample contains more than one DNA sequence encoding this CDR3.

CDR1 and CDR2 from the germline V gene are MDHEN and SYDVKM. The V and J ends lost 3 bases and 6 bases respectively, with 12 bases between them. The CDR3 runs to 13 residues. Using immunoSEQ multiplex PCR, the repertoire was profiled, and TCRdb retains in-frame clones only, with some absent. The sample has over 1.5 million clones; approximately 98% are singletons. The clonotype comes from a man aged 25-40 years in good health. Sequenced: naive CD4+ T cells sorted from blood. Indicated subset: CD45RA+ positively selected. The chain joins TRBV28 to TRBJ2-7; D uncertain. CDR3 loop: CASSFFLRGEQYF. For the CDR3, the DNA is TGTGCCAGCAGTTTTTTCCTCCGCGGCGAGCAGTACTTC.